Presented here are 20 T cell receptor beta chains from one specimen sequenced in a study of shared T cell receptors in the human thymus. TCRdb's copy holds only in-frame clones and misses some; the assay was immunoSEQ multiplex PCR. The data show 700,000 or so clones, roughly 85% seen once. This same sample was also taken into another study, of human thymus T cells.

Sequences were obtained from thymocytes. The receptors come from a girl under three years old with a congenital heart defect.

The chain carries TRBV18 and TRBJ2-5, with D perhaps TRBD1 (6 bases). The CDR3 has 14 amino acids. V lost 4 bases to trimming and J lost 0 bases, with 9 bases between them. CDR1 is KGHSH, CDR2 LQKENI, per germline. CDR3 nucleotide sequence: TGTGCCAGCTCACACCAGGGGTACCAAGAGACCCAGTACTTC. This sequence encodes CASSHQGYQETQYF.

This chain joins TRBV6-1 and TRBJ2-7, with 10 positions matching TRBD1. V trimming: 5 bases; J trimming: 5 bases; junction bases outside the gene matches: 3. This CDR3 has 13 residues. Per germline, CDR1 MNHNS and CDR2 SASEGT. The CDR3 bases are TGTGCCAGCAGTCTGACAGGGGGCAACGAGCAGTACTTC. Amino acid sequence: CASSLTGGNEQYF.

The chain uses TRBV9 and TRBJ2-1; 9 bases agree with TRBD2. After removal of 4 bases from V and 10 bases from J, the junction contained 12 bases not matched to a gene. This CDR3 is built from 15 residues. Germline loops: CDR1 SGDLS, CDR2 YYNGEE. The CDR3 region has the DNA TGTGCCAGCAGCCTAGGGGGACTAGCCGAGAGAGAGCAGTTCTTC. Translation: CASSLGGLAEREQFF. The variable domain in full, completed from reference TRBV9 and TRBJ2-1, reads DSGVTQTPKHLITATGQRVTLRCSPRSGDLSVYWYQQSLDQGLQFLIQYYNGEERAKGNILERFSAQQFPDLHSELNLSSLELGDSALYFCASSLGGLAEREQFFGPGTRLTVL.

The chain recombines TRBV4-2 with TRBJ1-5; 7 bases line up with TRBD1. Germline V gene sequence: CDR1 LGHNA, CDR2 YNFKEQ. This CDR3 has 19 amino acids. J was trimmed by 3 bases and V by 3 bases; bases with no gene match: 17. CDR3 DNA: TGTGCCAGCAGCCAGTATGCTCGTAAGGGACAGACCACCAATCAGCCCCAGCATTTT. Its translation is CASSQYARKGQTTNQPQHF.

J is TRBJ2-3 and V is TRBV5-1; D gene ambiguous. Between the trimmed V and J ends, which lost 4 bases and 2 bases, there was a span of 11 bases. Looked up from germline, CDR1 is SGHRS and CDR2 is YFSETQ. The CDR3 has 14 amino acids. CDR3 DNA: TGCGCCAGCAGCCTACCCCCTATCACAGATACGCAGTATTTT. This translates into CASSLPPITDTQYF.

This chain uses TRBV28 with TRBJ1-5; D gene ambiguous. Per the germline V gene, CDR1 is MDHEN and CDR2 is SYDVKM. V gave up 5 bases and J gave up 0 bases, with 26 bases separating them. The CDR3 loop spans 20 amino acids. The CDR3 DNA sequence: TGTGCCAGCAGTATAAACCGACCGCCCTTGGGAGAGGCTAGCAATCAGCCCCAGCATTTT. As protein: CASSINRPPLGEASNQPQHF.

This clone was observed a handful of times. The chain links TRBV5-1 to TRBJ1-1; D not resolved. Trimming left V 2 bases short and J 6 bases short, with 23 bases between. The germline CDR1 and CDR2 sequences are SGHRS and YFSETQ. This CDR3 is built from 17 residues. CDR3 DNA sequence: TGCGCCAGCAGCTTCCCCGTGTTGGATAGTCCGAGGGCTGAAGCTTTCTTT. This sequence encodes CASSFPVLDSPRAEAFF.

The DNA of the CDR3 is TGTGCCAGCAGGGACAGTCGAGCGGATACGCAGTATTTT. Translated, it gives CASRDSRADTQYF. The chain uses TRBV27 and TRBJ2-3, with D possibly being TRBD1 (6 bases). The V gene lost 6 bases and the J gene lost 6 bases, with 13 bases spanning the gap. CDR3 length equals 13 residues. The germline gives CDR1 MNHEY, CDR2 SMNVEV (reference sequence).

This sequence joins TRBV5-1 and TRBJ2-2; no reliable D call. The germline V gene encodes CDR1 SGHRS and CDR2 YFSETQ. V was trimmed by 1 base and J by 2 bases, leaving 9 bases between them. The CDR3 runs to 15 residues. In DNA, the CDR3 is TGCGCCAGCAGCTTGTTGGGCTCCAACACCGGGGAGCTGTTTTTT. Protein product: CASSLLGSNTGELFF. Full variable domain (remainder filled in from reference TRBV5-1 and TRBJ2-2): KAGVTQTPRYLIKTRGQQVTLSCSPISGHRSVSWYQQTPGQGLQFLFEYFSETQRNKGNFPGRFSGRQFSNSRSEMNVSTLELGDSALYLCASSLLGSNTGELFFGEGSRLTVL.

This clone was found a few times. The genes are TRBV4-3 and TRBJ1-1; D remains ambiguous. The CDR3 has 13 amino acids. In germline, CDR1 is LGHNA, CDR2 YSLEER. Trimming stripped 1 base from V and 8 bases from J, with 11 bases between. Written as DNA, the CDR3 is TGCGCCAGCAGCCAAGTTAGTGAGGAAGAAGCTTTCTTT. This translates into CASSQVSEEEAFF.

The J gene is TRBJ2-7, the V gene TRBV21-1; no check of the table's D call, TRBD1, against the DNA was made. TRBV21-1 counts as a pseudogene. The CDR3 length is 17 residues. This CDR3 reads CASSKWGDGDRGPEQYF. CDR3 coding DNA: TGTGCCAGCAGCAAATGGGGGGACGGGGACAGGGGGCCCGAGCAGTACTTC.

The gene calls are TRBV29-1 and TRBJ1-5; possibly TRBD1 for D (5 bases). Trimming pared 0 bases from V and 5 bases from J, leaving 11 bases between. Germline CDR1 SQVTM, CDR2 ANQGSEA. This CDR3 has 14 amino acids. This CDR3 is CSVEDHYRHQPQHF. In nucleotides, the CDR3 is TGCAGCGTTGAAGATCATTACAGGCATCAGCCCCAGCATTTT.

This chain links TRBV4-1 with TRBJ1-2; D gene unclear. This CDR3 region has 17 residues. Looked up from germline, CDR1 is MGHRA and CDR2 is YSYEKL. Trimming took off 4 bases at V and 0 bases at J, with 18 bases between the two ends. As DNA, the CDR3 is TGCGCCAGCAGCCCCCTTCCACCGGGGAACCCTAACTATGGCTACACCTTC. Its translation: CASSPLPPGNPNYGYTF.

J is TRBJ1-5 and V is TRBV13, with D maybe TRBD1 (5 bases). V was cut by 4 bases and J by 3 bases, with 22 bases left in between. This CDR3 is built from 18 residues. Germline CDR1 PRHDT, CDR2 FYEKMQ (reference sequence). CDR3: CASSSRSDKHGVNQPQHF. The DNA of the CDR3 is TGTGCCAGCAGCTCCCGTTCGGACAAACATGGGGTCAATCAGCCCCAGCATTTT.

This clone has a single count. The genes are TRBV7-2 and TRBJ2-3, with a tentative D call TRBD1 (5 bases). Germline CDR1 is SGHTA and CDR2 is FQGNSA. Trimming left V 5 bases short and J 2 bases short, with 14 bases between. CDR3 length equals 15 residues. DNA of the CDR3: TGTGCCAGCAGCCAGAGTGACAGAATCACAGATACGCAGTATTTT. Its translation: CASSQSDRITDTQYF.

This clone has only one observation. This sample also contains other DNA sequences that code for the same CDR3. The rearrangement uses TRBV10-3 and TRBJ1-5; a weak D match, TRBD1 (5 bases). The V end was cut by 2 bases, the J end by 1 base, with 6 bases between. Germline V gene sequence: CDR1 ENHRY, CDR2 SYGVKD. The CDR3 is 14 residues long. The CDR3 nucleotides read TGTGCCATCAGTGAGAGGGGAAGCAATCAGCCCCAGCATTTT. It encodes CAISERGSNQPQHF.

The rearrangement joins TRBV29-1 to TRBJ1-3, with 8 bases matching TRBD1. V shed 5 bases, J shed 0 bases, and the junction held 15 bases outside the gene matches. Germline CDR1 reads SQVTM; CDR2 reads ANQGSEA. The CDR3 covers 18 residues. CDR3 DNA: TGCAGCGTTTTGGACAGGGAGTACACACACGGCTCTGGAAACACCATATATTTT. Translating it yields CSVLDREYTHGSGNTIYF.

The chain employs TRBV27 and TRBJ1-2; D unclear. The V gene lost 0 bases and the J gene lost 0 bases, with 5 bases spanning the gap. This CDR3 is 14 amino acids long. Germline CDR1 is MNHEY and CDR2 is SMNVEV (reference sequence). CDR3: CASSLSRPNYGYTF. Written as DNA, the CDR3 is TGTGCCAGCAGTTTATCGAGGCCTAACTATGGCTACACCTTC.

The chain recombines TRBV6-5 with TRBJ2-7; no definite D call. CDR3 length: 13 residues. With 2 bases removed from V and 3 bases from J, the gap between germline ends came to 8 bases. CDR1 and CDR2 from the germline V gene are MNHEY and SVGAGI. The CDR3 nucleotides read TGTGCCAGCAGTTACCCCCGCAGCTACGAGCAGTACTTC. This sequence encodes CASSYPRSYEQYF.

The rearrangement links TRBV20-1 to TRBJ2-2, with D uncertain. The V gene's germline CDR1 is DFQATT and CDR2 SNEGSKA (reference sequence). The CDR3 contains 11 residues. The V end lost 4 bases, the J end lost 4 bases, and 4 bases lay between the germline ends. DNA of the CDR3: TGCAGTGCTACCTCCACCGGGGAGCTGTTTTTT. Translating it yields CSATSTGELFF.